The rows below give T cell receptor beta chains drawn from one sample of a study of shared clonotypes between healthy human individuals. Measured with immunoSEQ multiplex PCR; TCRdb has only the in-frame clones, and not every one. Among roughly 2.2 million clones listed, 90% to 95% were seen once. Sequencing was done on a sample of naive CD4+ T cells from PBMCs. The receptor set was obtained from a man younger than 30 in good health. Some clones in this sample may be carry-over from other donors' samples. The CDR3 runs from the conserved cysteine through the conserved F or W. A D gene is named only where the DNA matches it firmly. Clone sizes are given selectively: once, few, many, or a class where the clone is expanded.

TRBJ2-6 TRBV6-1 NA NA CASRDAANVLTF TGTGCCAGCAGGGACGCGGCCAACGTCCTGACTTTC
TRBJ1-5 TRBV2 NA NA CASMDVNQPQHF TGTGCCAGCATGGACGTGAATCAGCCCCAGCATTTT
TRBJ2-2 TRBV5-1 once NA CASSPLRGANTGELFF TGCGCCAGCAGCCCCCTCCGGGGAGCGAACACCGGGGAGCTGTTTTTT
TRBJ2-1 TRBV10-3 NA NA CAIRGRESYNEQFF TGTGCCATCAGGGGGCGGGAATCCTACAATGAGCAGTTCTTC
TRBJ2-7 TRBV7-2 NA NA CASSLVGSLGEQYF TGTGCCAGCAGCTTAGTTGGGTCCCTGGGGGAGCAGTACTTC
TRBJ2-7 TRBV11-2 NA NA CASSSRFSGYEQYF TGTGCCAGCAGCTCCCGTTTCAGCGGCTACGAGCAGTACTTC
TRBJ2-3 TRBV6-1 NA NA CASSEYRGSLTSTQYF TGTGCCAGCAGTGAATATCGGGGATCCCTGACAAGTACGCAGTATTTT
TRBJ1-2 TRBV5-1 NA NA CASSLWGAVGYTF TGCGCCAGCAGCTTGTGGGGGGCCGTAGGCTACACCTTC
TRBJ2-3 TRBV4-2 NA NA CASSRSTDTQYF TGTGCCAGCAGCCGTAGCACAGATACGCAGTATTTT
TRBJ2-1 TRBV5-1 once TRBD2 CASSPGTSGSKQFF TGCGCCAGCAGCCCCGGGACTAGCGGGAGCAAGCAGTTCTTC
TRBJ2-7 TRBV7-2 NA TRBD2 CASSLGTAGGRYEQYF TGTGCCAGCAGCTTAGGAACCGCGGGAGGGAGATACGAGCAGTACTTC
TRBJ2-7 TRBV11-1 NA NA CASSTSSAGAPYEQYF TGTGCCAGCAGTACGTCCTCGGCGGGGGCGCCTTACGAGCAGTACTTC
TRBJ2-7 TRBV19 NA NA CASRRDGLSSYEQYF TGTGCCAGTAGACGGGACGGATTAAGCTCCTACGAGCAGTACTTC
TRBJ2-5 TRBV7-9 NA NA CASSSRGRVWKGSQYF TGTGCCAGCAGCTCCAGGGGGAGGGTTTGGAAAGGGTCCCAGTACTTC
TRBJ2-3 TRBV5-4 NA TRBD1 CASSFGQGAADTQYF TGTGCCAGCAGCTTTGGACAGGGGGCGGCAGATACGCAGTATTTT
TRBJ2-2 TRBV7-3 NA TRBD1 CASSLDRGPTGELFF TGTGCCAGCAGCTTGGACAGGGGGCCCACCGGGGAGCTGTTTTTT
TRBJ2-2 TRBV5-1 NA NA CASSTKPATNTGELFF TGCGCCAGCAGCACGAAGCCAGCCACGAACACCGGGGAGCTGTTTTTT
TRBJ2-7 TRBV7-2 NA NA CASSVDTISYEQYF TGTGCCAGCAGCGTGGACACAATCTCCTACGAGCAGTACTTC
TRBJ1-4 TRBV27 NA NA CASSFRAHSLRASNEKLFF TGTGCCAGCAGTTTTAGGGCCCATAGCCTCCGGGCCTCTAATGAAAAACTGTTTTTT
TRBJ2-2 TRBV5-4 NA NA CASSLSVAGELFF TGTGCCAGCAGCTTGTCGGTGGCCGGGGAGCTGTTTTTT
TRBJ2-7 TRBV29-1 NA NA CSVRGNYPYEQYF TGCAGCGTCAGGGGAAATTACCCCTACGAGCAGTACTTC